The 7 T cell receptor beta chains reported below all come from one sample, sequenced in a study of post-analysis software for immune sequencing data. These receptors lack a known antigen. Sequencing libraries made from TCR beta cDNA carried unique molecular identifiers. MiXCR, run by TCRdb on the PCR reads, gives a single entry per CDR3 protein. The table records more than 450,000 distinct CDR3 sequences, under 40% of them present only once. Whole-study results and caveats: TRBV5-6, TRBV5-1 and TRBV20-1 belonged to a set of about five TRBV segments that were more frequent in patients than controls.

The specimen sequenced was blood. These receptors originate from a girl aged 2-17 years with multiple sclerosis.

This chain links TRBV29-1 with TRBJ1-2; D unresolved. Germline CDR1 reads SQVTM; CDR2 reads ANQGSEA. The CDR3 has 12 residues. V gave up 7 bases and J gave up 2 bases, with 11 bases separating them. The CDR3 region is CSDAVANYGYTF. CDR3 bases: TGCAGCGACGCGGTCGCAAACTATGGCTACACCTTC.

The chain employs TRBV20-1 and TRBJ1-5; D is unresolved. There are 11 residues in the CDR3. Between the trimmed V and J ends, which lost 5 bases and 5 bases, there was a span of 7 bases. Germline CDR1 is DFQATT and CDR2 is SNEGSKA (reference sequence). CDR3 nucleotides: TGCAGTGCTGCCGGGCATCAGCCCCAGCATTTT. Amino acids: CSAAGHQPQHF.

This clonotype has a handful of counts. The V gene is TRBV3-1, the J gene TRBJ2-1; 11 bases agree with TRBD2. In germline, CDR1 is LGHDT, CDR2 YNNKEL (reference sequence). V was clipped by 1 base and J by 12 bases; unmatched bases: 11. The CDR3 is made up of 16 amino acids. This CDR3 is CASSQGPVLAGGGQFF. CDR3 DNA: TGTGCCAGCAGCCAAGGGCCGGTCCTAGCGGGGGGAGGGCAGTTCTTC.

The chain recombines TRBV29-1 with TRBJ2-7; 8 nucleotides match TRBD1. Losses at the gene ends were 7 bases for V and 0 bases for J; bases not matched to a gene: 5. Germline V lookup: CDR1 SQVTM, CDR2 ANQGSEA. CDR3 length: 13 amino acids. DNA for the CDR3: TGCAGCGGGGGACAGGTGCTCTCCTACGAGCAGTACTTC. It yields the protein CSGGQVLSYEQYF.

This clonotype came up a few times. The chain joins TRBV20-1 to TRBJ1-1; 9 bases align to TRBD1. With 6 bases clipped from V and 8 bases from J, the junction kept 7 bases outside the gene matches. In germline, CDR1 is DFQATT, CDR2 SNEGSKA (reference sequence). The CDR3 spans 12 residues. CDR3 loop: CSALPDRGEAFF. CDR3 bases: TGCAGTGCCCTCCCCGACAGGGGGGAAGCTTTCTTT.

J is TRBJ2-7 and V is TRBV14; D ambiguous. Germline V gene data show CDR1 as SGHDN and CDR2 as FVKESK. V lost 1 base and J 7 bases, leaving 11 bases between the germline ends. The CDR3 is 13 residues long. CDR3 DNA: TGTGCCAGCAGCCAAGTTTCCGTACTGGAGCAGTACTTC. It encodes CASSQVSVLEQYF.

The gene calls are TRBV10-3 and TRBJ2-2; D tentatively fits TRBD1 or TRBD2 (5 bases each). Germline CDR1 reads ENHRY; CDR2 reads SYGVKD. The CDR3 extends over 15 amino acids. V lost 8 bases to trimming and J lost 1 base, with 14 bases between them. CDR3 in amino acids: CAIPNGARNTGELFF. Written as DNA, the CDR3 is TGTGCCATCCCGAACGGGGCAAGGAACACCGGGGAGCTGTTTTTT.